Presented here are 27 T cell receptor beta chains from one specimen sequenced in a study of tumor-infiltrating lymphocytes in primary liver carcinoma. Total RNA amounting to roughly 480 ng was the source from which TCR beta cDNA was made with a constant-region primer. Three rounds of nested multiplex PCR with slightly modified ARM-PCR produced TCR beta libraries. For around 11 cycles apiece, the opening two PCR rounds ran with TRBV1-TRBV30 forward primers and a C-beta reverse primer. TCRdb processed the multiplex PCR reads anew with MiXCR; each CDR3 protein has one entry. Of approximately 190,000 distinct CDR3 sequences listed, approximately 80% were seen once; the top ten hold 15% to 20%. Unsorted bulk tissue (roughly 19-31 mg) underwent RNA and DNA co-extraction. Material for sequencing was tumor tissue from primary liver carcinoma. All receptors derive from a middle-aged man with primary liver carcinoma and hepatitis B virus infection.

Regarding this clonotype: The junction and the germline gene differ at one end; a read error may be behind it. This CDR3 is CASSTTPGHGNQPQHF. CDR3 coding DNA: TGTGCCAGCAGTACAACTCCGGGACATGGCAATCAGCCCCAACATTTT. The V and J genes are TRBV12-3 or TRBV12-4 and TRBJ1-5, with D perhaps matching TRBD1 (6 bases). The CDR3 spans 16 residues.

Notes on this clonotype: This may come from a read error, since a much larger clone is one base off. This chain connects TRBV6-4 to TRBJ1-1; TRBD1 is a possible D gene (6 bases). Trimming took 5 bases from V and 3 from J, leaving 19 bases between them. The CDR3 is 16 residues long. CDR1 MRHNA and CDR2 SNTAGT come from the germline V gene. In DNA, the CDR3 is TGTGCCAGCAGTCCGGGGGGGGGCCGGCCGGACACTGAAGCTTTCTTT. This gives the protein CASSPGGGRPDTEAFF.

Turning to this clonotype: The conserved phenylalanine or tryptophan is not found at the CDR3 terminus, so this likely reflects a read error. V usage is TRBV10-3 and J usage is TRBJ2-6; D is possibly TRBD1 (5 bases). Germline assignment: CDR1 ENHRY and CDR2 SYGVKD. CDR3 size: 12 residues. The CDR3 coding sequence is TGTGCCATCTCCCCTGGGGCCTACGTCCTGACTTTA. This codes for CAISPGAYVLTL.

Comment on this clonotype: Its ends do not fully match the called genes, so a read error is possible. J is TRBJ1-1 and V is TRBV6-6, with 8 bases identical to TRBD1. This CDR3 is built from 13 residues. Germline CDR1 MNHNY, CDR2 SVGAGI (reference sequence). The CDR3 is CDSNTGGTTEPFF. The CDR3, as DNA: TGTGACAGCAACACAGGGGGGACTACCGAACCTTTCTTT.

This rearrangement joins TRBV29-1 to TRBJ2-3; D is possibly TRBD1 or TRBD2 (7 bases each). From germline, CDR1 is SQVTM and CDR2 ANQGSEA. This CDR3 spans 14 amino acids. V lost 6 bases and J lost 5, with 18 bases in between. The CDR3 spells CSVGDSGKLDTQYF. The CDR3 nucleotides read TGCAGCGTGGGGGACAGCGGGAAGCTAGATACGCAGTATTTT.

To note about this clonotype: This sequence may be a read error, since a much larger clone differs from it by one base. The chain couples TRBV30 to TRBJ2-7, with D perhaps TRBD1 (5 bases). Germline V lookup: CDR1 GTSNPN, CDR2 SVGIG (reference sequence). The V end was cut by 5 bases, the J end by 7 bases, with 15 bases between. The CDR3 is made up of 12 amino acids. CDR3 residues: CAWSRVTLEQYF. The DNA of the CDR3 is TGTGCCTGGTCCAGGGTAACGTTGGAGCAGTACTTC.

With regard to this clonotype: Sequence at one end of the junction differs from germline and may be a read error. The chain has TRBV30 and TRBJ2-1; D not certain. The CDR3 spans 11 residues. CDR1 is GTSNPN and CDR2 is SVGIG in the germline V gene (reference sequence). Here the CDR3 reads CAWMEYNEQFF. DNA of the CDR3: TGTGCCTGGATGGAATACAATGAACAGTTCTTC.

Comments on this clonotype: A read error is likely, as this CDR3 ends without the conserved phenylalanine or tryptophan. The limits of the CDR3 on the DNA are not certain, so only TCRdb's listed CDR3 is given. This chain connects TRBV6-1 to TRBJ2-6; the table's D gene call, TRBD2, was not cross checked with the DNA. Germline V gene data show CDR1 as MNHNS and CDR2 as SASEGT. The CDR3 is made up of 15 amino acids, end residues included. The CDR3: CASSFGTSGIDVLTL.

Comments on this clonotype: Sequence at one end of the junction differs from germline and may be a read error. The chain carries TRBV12-5 and TRBJ2-7; either TRBD1 or TRBD2 may fit D (5 bases each). This CDR3 region has 13 residues. Germline V CDR1 and CDR2: LGHNT, FRNRAP. CDR3 nucleotides: TGTGCCCGTGAGGGGATCGGTTCCTATGAGCAGTACTTC. It yields the protein CAREGIGSYEQYF.

About this clonotype: A clone one base away is much larger, so this may be a read error. The J gene is TRBJ1-2, the V gene TRBV5-1, with D perhaps TRBD1 (6 bases). This CDR3 region has 14 residues. With 2 bases removed from V and 6 bases from J, the gap between germline ends came to 14 bases. Looked up from germline, CDR1 is SGHRS and CDR2 is YFSETQ. The CDR3 DNA follows: TGCGCCAGCAGCTTTAGAGCAGGGGTTGATGGCTACACCTTC. Protein sequence: CASSFRAGVDGYTF.

Comments on this clonotype: Mismatch with germline at one junction end may stem from a read error. This rearrangement joins TRBV12-3 or TRBV12-4 to TRBJ1-1; possibly TRBD1 for D (5 bases). The CDR3 totals 13 residues. This CDR3 is CVSSLREDTEVFF. DNA of the CDR3: TGTGTCAGCAGTCTCAGGGAAGACACTGAAGTTTTCTTT.

This clonotype appeared a single time. The rearrangement uses TRBV6-2 or TRBV6-3 and TRBJ2-2; tentative D call: TRBD2 (6 bases). Germline V gene data show CDR1 as MNHEY and CDR2 as SVGEGT. Trimming pared 7 bases from V and 4 bases from J, leaving 19 bases between. This CDR3 contains 16 residues. DNA of the CDR3: TGTGCCAGCACCGGCGGGGCGGCTGCCAGCACCGGGGAGCTGTTTTTT. Protein sequence: CASTGGAAASTGELFF.

In regard to this clonotype: One end of the junction is discordant with germline, which a read error may explain. The genes are TRBV5-1 and TRBJ2-2; 12 bases are shared with TRBD2. CDR3 length: 17 residues. Per the germline V gene, CDR1 is SGHRS and CDR2 is YFSETQ. Here the CDR3 DNA reads TGCGTCAGCAGCTTCGAGACTAGCGGGAGGAACACCGGGGAGCTGTTTTTT. Its translation: CVSSFETSGRNTGELFF.

Only one count was recorded for this clonotype. In this CDR3 the conserved last residue, phenylalanine or tryptophan, is missing, so a read error is likely. No DNA is shown, since the ends of the CDR3 on it are uncertain; the CDR3 is the one TCRdb lists. The chain has TRBV29-1 and TRBJ1-1; the listed D gene, TRBD1, was not tested against the DNA. The CDR3 has 12 residues if both end residues are counted. Germline CDR1 and CDR2: SQVTM and ANQGSEA. This CDR3 is CSVGTGMTETLS.

The sample holds one count of this clonotype. At one of its ends the junction is not consistent with the germline gene, which may arise from a read error. The CDR3 is CAISQVGTSGSGANVLTF. The CDR3 DNA sequence: TGTGCCATCAGCCAAGTTGGGACTAGCGGTTCTGGGGCCAACGTCCTGACCTTC. The rearrangement joins TRBV4-2 to TRBJ2-6; 11 nucleotides match TRBD2. CDR3 length equals 18 residues. CDR1 is LGHNA, CDR2 YNFKEQ, per germline.

Turning to this clonotype: The CDR3 end shows no conserved phenylalanine or tryptophan, and so a read error is likely. Because the CDR3's place on the DNA is in doubt, the DNA is left out and the CDR3 is given as listed by TCRdb. This chain joins TRBV11-2 and TRBJ1-1; TRBD1 is taken as the D call from the table, unchecked against the DNA. Termini included, the CDR3 measures 13 amino acids. From germline, CDR1 is SGHAT and CDR2 FQNNGV. CDR3: CASSLGENTEASS.

This chain connects TRBV6-1 to TRBJ2-7, with D unresolved. Trimming cost V 9 bases and J 0 bases, with 21 bases left between them. The CDR3 covers 16 residues. CDR1 MNHNS and CDR2 SASEGT come from the germline V gene. The CDR3 reads CASSRMPPNSSYEQYF. The CDR3 nucleotides read TGTGCCAGTAGCCGGATGCCCCCCAACAGCTCCTACGAGCAGTACTTC.

This clonotype was recorded at least ten times. The chain links TRBV6-6 to TRBJ2-7, with 11 nucleotides matching TRBD2. V trimming: 7 bases; J trimming: 5 bases; junction bases outside the gene matches: 13. The germline gives CDR1 MNHNY, CDR2 SVGAGI (reference sequence). This CDR3 has 16 amino acids. As DNA, the CDR3 is TGTGCCAGCACCCCACTCTTAGCGGGAGGGAGAAACGAGCAGTACTTC. Protein sequence: CASTPLLAGGRNEQYF.

This clonotype was found many times. The chain employs TRBV24-1 and TRBJ2-1; weak D call: TRBD2 (6 bases). V was trimmed by 4 bases and J by 15 bases, leaving 12 bases between them. This CDR3 contains 11 residues. CDR1 KGHDR and CDR2 SFDVKD come from the germline V gene. The CDR3 DNA is TGTGCCACCAGTGACGGCGTGGGGGGGTTCTTC. As protein: CATSDGVGGFF.

J is TRBJ2-7 and V is TRBV10-2; 9 nucleotides line up with TRBD1. J gave up 8 bases and V 8 bases, and 7 bases lay outside the gene matches. Per the germline V gene, CDR1 is WSHSY and CDR2 is SAAADI. The CDR3 is 12 residues long. This CDR3 reads CASGDRANKQYF. The CDR3 coding sequence is TGCGCCAGCGGGGACAGGGCTAACAAGCAGTACTTC.

In the case of this clonotype: Given the absence of the conserved phenylalanine or tryptophan at the CDR3 end, a read error is likely. The rearrangement uses TRBV11-3 and TRBJ2-1; D is uncertain. The germline CDR1 and CDR2 sequences are SGHNT and YENEEA. The CDR3 is made up of 13 amino acids. As DNA, the CDR3 is TGTGCTAGCAGGCCGCGAACGATGGATGAGCAGTTCATC. Protein sequence: CASRPRTMDEQFI.

The chain links TRBV7-9 to TRBJ1-6; D gene uncertain. Trimming took 7 bases from V and 6 from J, leaving 19 bases between them. CDR1 is SEHNR, CDR2 FQNEAQ, per germline (reference sequence). The CDR3 has 16 residues. CDR3: CASIGQVNIVNSPLHF. The CDR3 bases are TGTGCCAGCATAGGCCAGGTGAATATTGTTAATTCACCCCTCCACTTT. The full variable domain, rest sourced from reference TRBV7-9 and TRBJ1-6, is DTGVSQNPRHKITKRGQNVTFRCDPISEHNRLYWYRQTLGQGPEFLTYFQNEAQLEKSRLLSDRFSAERPKGSFSTLEIQRTEQGDSAMYLCASIGQVNIVNSPLHFGNGTRLTVT.

As to this clonotype: An end of the junction does not agree with germline; a read error may underlie this. The rearrangement uses TRBV29-1 and TRBJ2-1, with D perhaps TRBD1 or TRBD2 (5 bases each). The CDR3 length is 13 residues. CDR1 is SQVTM and CDR2 is ANQGSEA in the germline V gene. The CDR3 sequence: CSVDKGPHNDQFF. The CDR3 DNA sequence: TGCAGCGTTGATAAGGGACCGCACAATGATCAGTTCTTC.

With respect to this clonotype: Mismatch with germline at one junction end may stem from a read error. The V and J genes are TRBV12-3 or TRBV12-4 and TRBJ2-1, with 7 nucleotides matching TRBD2. This CDR3 comprises 13 residues. DNA for the CDR3: TGCGCTTCACGCGGGAGCTCTTACAATGAGCAGTTCTTC. This sequence encodes CASRGSSYNEQFF.

This chain connects TRBV29-1 to TRBJ2-3; TRBD2 agrees at 9 bases. Germline CDR1 SQVTM, CDR2 ANQGSEA. The CDR3 sequence is 15 residues long. CDR3 DNA: TGCGGTGTATGGACTAGCGTGAGTTGGAAAGATACGCAGTATTTT. Protein product: CGVWTSVSWKDTQYF.

J is TRBJ2-3 and V is TRBV5-4; 10 bases line up with TRBD2. Germline CDR1 reads SGHNT; CDR2 reads YYREEE (reference sequence). The CDR3 contains 15 residues. J lost 6 bases, V lost 4 bases, and 8 bases had no gene match. The CDR3 DNA sequence: TGTGCCAGCAGCAATGGACTAGCGGTCACGGATACGCAGTATTTT. Its translation: CASSNGLAVTDTQYF.

About this clonotype itself: The CDR3 does not end in the conserved phenylalanine or tryptophan, so this is likely a read error. The rearrangement joins TRBV11-1 to TRBJ2-7; tentatively, D is TRBD2 (5 bases). The length of the CDR3 is 17 residues. Germline V gene lookup returns CDR1 SGHAT and CDR2 FQDESV (reference sequence). CDR3 loop: CASSIGPAGESSYVQYL. The CDR3 DNA is TGTGCCAGCAGCATAGGGCCGGCGGGTGAAAGCTCCTACGTGCAGTACCTC.